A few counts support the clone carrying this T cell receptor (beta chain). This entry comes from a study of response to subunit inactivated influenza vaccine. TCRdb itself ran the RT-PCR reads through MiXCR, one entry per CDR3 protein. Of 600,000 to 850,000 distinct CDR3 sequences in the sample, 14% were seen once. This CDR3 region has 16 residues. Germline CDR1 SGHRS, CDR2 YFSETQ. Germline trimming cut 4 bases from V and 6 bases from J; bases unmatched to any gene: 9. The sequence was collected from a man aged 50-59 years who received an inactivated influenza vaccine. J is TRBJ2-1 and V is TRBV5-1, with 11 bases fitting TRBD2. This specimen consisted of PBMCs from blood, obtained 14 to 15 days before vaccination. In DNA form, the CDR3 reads TGCGCCAGCAGCCCCGATAGCGGGGGGGCTTTCAATGAGCAGTTCTTC. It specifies CASSPDSGGAFNEQFF. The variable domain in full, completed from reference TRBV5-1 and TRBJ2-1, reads KAGVTQTPRYLIKTRGQQVTLSCSPISGHRSVSWYQQTPGQGLQFLFEYFSETQRNKGNFPGRFSGRQFSNSRSEMNVSTLELGDSALYLCASSPDSGGAFNEQFFGPGTRLTVL.